The present T cell receptor (beta chain) was sequenced within a study of blood T cell repertoires in COVID-19. The table came from immunoSEQ multiplex PCR; TCRdb's copy has only in-frame clones and leaves some out. This table has 15,000 to 20,000 clones, 86% appearing once. The CDR3 loop spans 14 amino acids. Germline values: CDR1 SNHLY, CDR2 FYNNEI. Trimming took 4 bases from V and 3 from J, leaving 10 bases between them. Material: peripheral blood. This rearrangement joins TRBV2 to TRBJ1-5, with a tentative D call TRBD1 (5 bases). The source is a human donor with active COVID-19. The donor label of this sample is uncertain. CDR3 sequence reads: CASSGATANQPQHF. The CDR3 DNA is TGTGCCAGCAGTGGGGCGACAGCCAATCAGCCCCAGCATTTT. The whole variable domain, remainder taken from reference TRBV2 and TRBJ1-5, is EPEVTQTPSHQVTQMGQEVILRCVPISNHLYFYWYRQILGQKVEFLVSFYNNEISEKSEIFDDQFSVERPDGSNFTLKIRSTKLEDSAMYFCASSGATANQPQHFGDGTRLSIL.